Listed below are T cell receptor beta chains from one sample, sequenced in a study of shared clonotypes between healthy human individuals. Sequencing was performed with immunoSEQ multiplex PCR; in TCRdb, only in-frame clones are kept and a portion is missing. The table lists about 2 million clones, over 85% of them singletons. The specimen was naive CD4+ T cells sorted from blood. The receptor set was obtained from a man between 18 and 35 years old in good health. Both conserved end residues are part of each CDR3.

v_gene | len | CDR3aa
TRBV19 | 13 | CATAGQINSPLHF
TRBV6-1 | 11 | CASSSTPPLHF
TRBV11-3 | 13 | CASSLSLQETQYF
TRBV30 | 13 | CAWSGSSYNEQFF
TRBV5-1 | 19 | CASSFSNTSGRGSTGELFF
TRBV9 | 16 | CASSADRDRSTDTQYF
TRBV18 | 14 | CASSSSPKNSPLHF
TRBV2 | 14 | CASNPRTGPYGYTF
TRBV5-1 | 15 | CASSWDGTPNTEAFF
TRBV2 | 14 | CASTFGGGDYGYTF
TRBV10-2 | 13 | CASSGGGGQPQHF
TRBV29-1 | 15 | CSVGNLGQGIHEQYF
TRBV7-8 | 14 | CASSSFGRDTEAFF
TRBV30 | 13 | CAWSVELNTEAFF
TRBV25-1 | 11 | CASRVLDTQYF
TRBV5-1 | 15 | CASSPDRGATDTQYF
TRBV6-5 | 15 | CASSARDRGSGGYTF
TRBV5-6 | 15 | CASSLVGGGTGELFF
TRBV28 | 12 | CASSPANQPQHF
TRBV5-1 | 13 | CASSLGGGETQYF
TRBV6-1 | 12 | CASKDRDTEAFF
TRBV4-2 | 19 | CASSPEGLATFSGANVLTF
TRBV5-4 | 15 | CASSLNGNYNEKLFF
TRBV4-1 | 18 | CASSQDGLAGGRVETQYF
TRBV5-1 | 19 | CASSSSTGISTYSNSPLHF
TRBV30 | 14 | CASSGQPTNYGYTF
TRBV7-6 | 13 | CASSLMTSNTQYF
TRBV29-1 | 13 | CSVAAVVEETQYF
TRBV18 | 11 | CASSPLHGYTF
TRBV7-2 | 15 | CASSPGLLAGYEQYF
TRBV28 | 14 | CASSPPGGPYGYTF
TRBV18 | 13 | CASSPGWGQPQHF
TRBV10-3 | 15 | CAISEVRGSGNTIYF
TRBV5-1 | 13 | CASSLSAQGTQYF
TRBV10-3 | 13 | CATQQGINTEAFF
TRBV6-4 | 17 | CASSDSREPFPYNEQFF
TRBV4-1 | 15 | CASSQGEGNTGELFF
TRBV6-4 | 15 | CASSSQSSYNSPLHF
TRBV25-1 | 15 | CASSDFRSSGGPPYF
TRBV10-3 | 14 | CAIRATAGNYEQYF
TRBV21-1 | 15 | CASSKAVTNGSPLHF
TRBV10-3 | 14 | CAISSGQGSYGYTF
TRBV6-6 | 16 | CASSYPPDWGQETQYF
TRBV4-2 | 16 | CASSQDRPASGQPQHF
TRBV7-2 | 13 | CASTLGVNTEAFF